This T cell receptor (beta chain) derives from a study of blood T cell repertoires in COVID-19. The CDR3 runs 15 residues. Trimming left V 4 bases short and J 1 base short, with 13 bases between. Germline loops: CDR1 SGHNT, CDR2 YYREEE (reference sequence). Repertoires were generated with immunoSEQ multiplex PCR, while TCRdb's copy carries only in-frame clones and drops some. This table has about 160,000 clones, over 70% appearing once. The sequenced material came from peripheral blood. The receptor was derived from a woman older than 75 with active or convalescent COVID-19. J is TRBJ2-3 and V is TRBV5-4; D may be TRBD2 (6 bases). The CDR3 DNA reads as TGTGCCAGCAGCGACGTGGGCGGGGGCACAGATACGCAGTATTTT. This codes for CASSDVGGGTDTQYF. Looking up the rest from reference TRBV5-4 and TRBJ2-3 gives the full variable domain: ETGVTQSPTHLIKTRGQQVTLRCSSQSGHNTVSWYQQALGQGPQFIFQYYREEENGRGNFPPRFSGLQFPNYSSELNVNALELDDSALYLCASSDVGGGTDTQYFGPGTRLTVL.